The TCR beta chain described here comes from a study of shared clonotypes between healthy human individuals. The overall study: The donor group consisted of two women and a few men, aged 18 to 49.

In regard to this clone: The antigen is unknown.

Only in-frame clones appear in the TCRdb table, and some are missing; sequencing was by immunoSEQ multiplex PCR. The repertoire has roughly 650,000 clones, 97% of them found once; the top ten carry around 0.06%. Overall study findings and caveats: Non-shared clonotypes showed lower generation probabilities than clonotypes common to all four donors.

In germline, CDR1 is SGHRS, CDR2 YFSETQ. The length of the CDR3 is 15 residues. J gave up 4 bases and V 3 bases, and 4 bases lay outside the gene matches. The rearrangement links TRBV5-1 to TRBJ2-7; 13 bases line up with TRBD2. This TCR was recovered from a woman in her 30s in good health. Material: naive CD4+ T cells sorted from blood. Subset in this sample: CD45RA+ positively selected. The CDR3 sequence is CASSWTSGSVYEQYF. The CDR3 DNA reads TGCGCCAGCAGCTGGACTAGCGGGAGTGTGTACGAGCAGTACTTC.